These 32 T cell receptor beta chains were all obtained from the same sample, sequenced in a study of cytomegalovirus exposure and HLA in healthy donors (dated 2017 in TCRdb). Preparation of the library involved the immunoSEQ multiplex PCR assay. The multiplex PCR relied on a mix of 60 forward primers for TCR Vbeta segments and 13 reverse primers for TCR Jbeta segments. TCRdb obtained this table from immuneACCESS and retained in-frame rearrangements with V and J assigned. These tables miss some clones; where compared with another copy, unresolved V genes account for less than half of the shortfall, and the remainder is unexplained. In this sample the table shows about 120,000 clones, around 69% of which occur a single time. Together, the top ten hold 15% to 20% of the sample. Material: PBMCs. These receptors originate from a man in his forties or fifties in good health and CMV-seropositive.

The genes are TRBV7-8 and TRBJ2-1; TRBD2 is a possible D gene (5 bases). This CDR3 has 14 amino acids. Germline V gives CDR1 SGHVS, CDR2 FQNEAQ. The germline V and J ends were trimmed by 1 base and 5 bases, with 9 bases remaining between them. CDR3 region: CASSLVSGDNEQFF. The CDR3 DNA reads as TGTGCCAGCAGCTTAGTAAGCGGCGACAATGAGCAGTTCTTC.

This chain uses TRBV7-2 with TRBJ2-2; 7 positions match TRBD2. The trim removed 5 bases at V and 7 bases at J, leaving 10 bases unmatched. The germline V gene encodes CDR1 SGHTA and CDR2 FQGNSA. This CDR3 has 15 amino acids. The CDR3 bases are TGTGCCAGCAGCCAGCCAGCGGGGCGACACGGGGAGCTGTTTTTT. It specifies CASSQPAGRHGELFF.

The rearrangement uses TRBV19 and TRBJ2-1, with TRBD2 matching 12 bases. V lost 3 bases, J lost 10 bases, and 7 bases stayed unmatched. The CDR3 contains 15 residues. Germline V lookup: CDR1 LNHDA, CDR2 SQIVND (reference sequence). CDR3 loop: CASSIRLAGGGEQFF. The CDR3, as DNA: TGTGCCAGTAGTATTCGGCTAGCGGGAGGGGGCGAGCAGTTCTTC.

The genes are TRBV11-3 and TRBJ1-4; a weak D match, TRBD1 (5 bases). Looked up from germline, CDR1 is SGHNT and CDR2 is YENEEA. V lost 5 bases and J lost 4, with 14 bases in between. The CDR3 has 15 residues. The CDR3 is CASSPGRVGNEKLFF. DNA for the CDR3: TGTGCCAGCAGCCCAGGGAGGGTTGGTAATGAAAAACTGTTTTTT.

There are a few counts of this clone. The chain combines TRBV7-2 with TRBJ1-2; 7 positions agree with TRBD1. V trimming: 5 bases; J trimming: 1 base; junction bases outside the gene matches: 7. This CDR3 contains 15 residues. In germline, CDR1 is SGHTA, CDR2 FQGNSA. CDR3 nucleotides: TGTGCCAGCAGCCCCGCAGGGGGGATTAACTATGGCTACACCTTC. Translated: CASSPAGGINYGYTF.

This clone is a singleton in its sample. The rearrangement joins TRBV15 to TRBJ2-3; D remains ambiguous. V gave up 1 base and J gave up 1 base, with 3 bases separating them. This CDR3 region has 13 residues. Germline V CDR1 and CDR2: LNHNV, YYDKDF (reference sequence). CDR3 protein: CATSRGGTDTQYF. The CDR3 bases are TGTGCCACCAGCAGAGGAGGCACAGATACGCAGTATTTT.

This chain joins TRBV5-6 and TRBJ1-6; 7 bases are shared with TRBD1. The CDR3 is 16 amino acids. V dropped 0 bases and J dropped 14; count of bases not matched to a gene: 14. Germline CDR1 reads SGHDT; CDR2 reads YYEEEE. CDR3 region: CASSLGQGFYNWALHF. CDR3 coding DNA: TGTGCCAGCAGCTTGGGACAGGGCTTCTATAATTGGGCCCTCCACTTT.

Turning to this clone: The CDR3 does not end in the conserved phenylalanine or tryptophan, so this is likely a read error. The J gene is TRBJ1-2, the V gene TRBV5-4; 11 bases are shared with TRBD1. CDR1 SGHNT and CDR2 YYREEE come from the germline V gene (reference sequence). V gave up 3 bases and J gave up 4 bases; unmatched junction bases: 5. This CDR3 comprises 15 residues. CDR3 coding DNA: TGTGCCAGCAGCTCCCGGGACAGGGGGTCCTATGGCTACACCCTC. Protein product: CASSSRDRGSYGYTL.

J is TRBJ1-4 and V is TRBV6-6; a possible D gene is TRBD1 (5 bases). Germline V lookup: CDR1 MNHNY, CDR2 SVGAGI (reference sequence). The V gene lost 2 bases and the J gene lost 0 bases, with 7 bases spanning the gap. The CDR3 spans 15 residues. The CDR3 protein is CASSYAGATNEKLFF. The CDR3 coding sequence is TGTGCCAGCAGTTACGCGGGGGCAACTAATGAAAAACTGTTTTTT.

The chain joins TRBV6-1 to TRBJ2-3; 8 nucleotides line up with TRBD2. V dropped 6 bases and J dropped 3; count of bases not matched to a gene: 5. CDR3 length equals 14 residues. Germline CDR1 and CDR2: MNHNS and SASEGT. CDR3: CASRAGGATDTQYF. The CDR3 nucleotides read TGTGCCAGCAGGGCCGGGGGGGCGACAGATACGCAGTATTTT.

The chain carries TRBV25-1 and TRBJ2-2; 9 bases line up with TRBD1. The CDR3 is 17 amino acids. The V gene's germline CDR1 is MGHDK and CDR2 SYGVNS. V was pared by 4 bases and J by 6 bases, with 12 bases of the junction left unmatched. The CDR3 nucleotides read TGTGCCAGCAGTGTGTCCGGGACAGGGTATTTTGCCGGGGAGCTGTTTTTT. Translated: CASSVSGTGYFAGELFF.

Only a few counts were recorded for this clone. V is TRBV2 and J is TRBJ1-4, with TRBD1 matching over 10 bases. This CDR3 spans 17 amino acids. Germline lookup yields CDR1 SNHLY and CDR2 FYNNEI. The J segment lost 0 bases and the V segment lost 6 bases, leaving 7 bases of the junction unmatched. Written as DNA, the CDR3 is TGTGCCAGCAGGCCCGGGACAGGGGTCTCAACTAATGAAAAACTGTTTTTT. As protein: CASRPGTGVSTNEKLFF.

The chain recombines TRBV15 with TRBJ1-4, with TRBD1 matching 10 bases. CDR3 length equals 15 residues. Per germline, CDR1 LNHNV and CDR2 YYDKDF (reference sequence). With V trimmed by 5 bases and J by 7 bases, 7 bases remained unmatched. CDR3 in amino acids: CATSARQGAGEKLFF. CDR3 DNA sequence: TGTGCCACCAGCGCCCGACAGGGGGCAGGTGAAAAACTGTTTTTT.

This chain uses TRBV7-2 with TRBJ2-6; the D is unclear. There are 16 residues in the CDR3. Trimming stripped 2 bases from V and 2 bases from J, with 10 bases between. Germline loops: CDR1 SGHTA, CDR2 FQGNSA. CDR3 coding DNA: TGTGCCAGCAGCTTATATGGCAGTGCTGGGGCCAACGTCCTGACTTTC. Amino acid sequence: CASSLYGSAGANVLTF.

This clone was counted between two and nine times. J is TRBJ2-1 and V is TRBV7-2, with TRBD2 identical over 8 bases. This CDR3 spans 18 amino acids. After removal of 5 bases from V and 5 bases from J, the junction contained 17 bases not matched to a gene. CDR1 and CDR2 from the germline V gene are SGHTA and FQGNSA. CDR3 sequence: CASSTAPHWAGGNNEQFF. In DNA, the CDR3 is TGTGCCAGCAGCACCGCACCCCACTGGGCGGGAGGAAACAATGAGCAGTTCTTC.

The chain carries TRBV7-9 and TRBJ1-6; 7 nucleotides line up with TRBD1. Per germline, CDR1 SEHNR and CDR2 FQNEAQ (reference sequence). With 4 bases clipped from V and 4 bases from J, the junction kept 10 bases outside the gene matches. The CDR3 totals 17 residues. The CDR3 coding sequence is TGTGCCAGCAGCTCCGGGACAGCCCTTGGGTATAATTCACCCCTCCACTTT. This translates into CASSSGTALGYNSPLHF.

A word on this clone: Other DNA sequences in the same sample also yield this CDR3. The V and J genes are TRBV2 and TRBJ2-3; a weak D match, TRBD2 (5 bases). CDR3 length: 13 amino acids. V was trimmed by 7 bases and J by 4 bases, leaving 12 bases between them. Looked up from germline, CDR1 is SNHLY and CDR2 is FYNNEI. CDR3 loop: CASTGLAADTQYF. CDR3 sequence (DNA): TGTGCCAGCACCGGGCTAGCCGCAGATACGCAGTATTTT.

V gene TRBV11-2 combines with J gene TRBJ1-3, with TRBD1 as a possible D gene (6 bases). V dropped 5 bases and J dropped 6 bases, with 23 bases sitting between them. The length of the CDR3 is 17 residues. Germline V lookup: CDR1 SGHAT, CDR2 FQNNGV. Here the CDR3 reads CASSLYYGTTIENTIYF. Here the CDR3 DNA reads TGTGCCAGCAGCCTATACTACGGGACAACTATCGAAAACACCATATATTTT.

This CDR3 is CASNEAGTSYEQYF. The CDR3 DNA is TGTGCCAGCAATGAGGCGGGCACCTCCTACGAGCAGTACTTC. This sequence joins TRBV7-9 and TRBJ2-7; perhaps TRBD2 as D (5 bases). Germline CDR1 is SEHNR and CDR2 is FQNEAQ (reference sequence). The CDR3 is 14 residues long. V shed 7 bases and J shed 0 bases, with 13 bases lying between them.

V gene TRBV5-4 combines with J gene TRBJ2-2; 7 bases map to TRBD1. This CDR3 is 14 amino acids long. Germline V gene lookup returns CDR1 SGHNT and CDR2 YYREEE (reference sequence). V lost 4 bases to trimming and J lost 4 bases; unmatched junction nucleotides: 4. The CDR3 sequence: CASSKDRFTGELFF. The CDR3 DNA reads as TGTGCCAGCAGCAAGGACAGGTTCACCGGGGAGCTGTTTTTT.

The rearrangement joins TRBV11-2 to TRBJ1-1; D is perhaps TRBD1 (5 bases). The germline V and J ends were trimmed by 1 base and 5 bases, with 11 bases remaining between them. The CDR3 runs to 14 residues. Germline V gene lookup returns CDR1 SGHAT and CDR2 FQNNGV. The CDR3, as DNA: TGTGCCAGCAGCTTAGTGTCGGGGGTTACTGAAGCTTTCTTT. It yields the protein CASSLVSGVTEAFF.

This chain links TRBV7-9 with TRBJ2-5, with D tentatively TRBD2 (5 bases). Trimming stripped 2 bases from V and 5 bases from J, with 15 bases between. CDR3 length: 15 residues. Germline CDR1 is SEHNR and CDR2 is FQNEAQ (reference sequence). CDR3 bases: TGTGCCAGCAGCTTACCCGGGGTTTGGTTTGAGACCCAGTACTTC. It encodes CASSLPGVWFETQYF.

This chain joins TRBV4-2 and TRBJ1-5, with D hard to call. The V gene's germline CDR1 is LGHNA and CDR2 YNFKEQ. V was trimmed by 3 bases and J by 1 base, leaving 10 bases between them. The CDR3 has 15 amino acids. Here the CDR3 reads CASSQAGVSNQPQHF. The CDR3 DNA reads TGTGCCAGCAGCCAGGCAGGCGTGAGCAATCAGCCCCAGCATTTT.

The rearrangement links TRBV11-2 to TRBJ2-2, with TRBD2 matching over 8 bases. The length of the CDR3 is 15 residues. Germline values: CDR1 SGHAT, CDR2 FQNNGV. V was pared by 2 bases and J by 1 base, with 0 bases of the junction left unmatched. CDR3 region: CASSLTSGNTGELFF. CDR3 DNA: TGTGCCAGCAGCTTAACTAGCGGGAACACCGGGGAGCTGTTTTTT.

This rearrangement joins TRBV10-3 to TRBJ1-2, with 7 bases that match TRBD1. Germline assignment: CDR1 ENHRY and CDR2 SYGVKD. The V and J ends lost 4 bases and 7 bases, in that order; junction bases with no gene match: 12. This CDR3 is 15 amino acids long. Written as DNA, the CDR3 is TGTGCCATCAGTGCCCCCCCCACAGGGGTTTTTGGCTACACCTTC. As protein: CAISAPPTGVFGYTF.

CDR3 residues: CASSLFAGGETQYF. The CDR3 DNA is TGTGCCAGCAGCTTATTCGCGGGAGGAGAGACCCAGTACTTC. The gene calls are TRBV11-3 and TRBJ2-5; 8 nucleotides match TRBD2. CDR1 SGHNT and CDR2 YENEEA come from the germline V gene. The CDR3 has 14 amino acids. V gave up 2 bases and J gave up 4 bases; unmatched junction bases: 3.

The CDR3 loop reads CASSQEMGLISGANVLTF. The CDR3 DNA is TGTGCCAGCAGCCAAGAGATGGGGCTGATCTCTGGGGCCAACGTCCTGACTTTC. The chain is built from TRBV14 and TRBJ2-6, with a weak D call TRBD1 (5 bases). CDR1 is SGHDN and CDR2 is FVKESK in the germline V gene. The CDR3 has 18 residues. Trimming took off 0 bases at V and 0 bases at J, with 12 bases between the two ends.

The sample holds many counts of this clone. J is TRBJ1-1 and V is TRBV11-2; 8 bases fit TRBD1. CDR3 length: 15 residues. The ends lost 4 bases at V and 10 bases at J; junction bases unmatched: 14. CDR1 and CDR2 from the germline V gene are SGHAT and FQNNGV. In DNA, the CDR3 is TGTGCCAGCAGCTCCCTTAGGGGACAGGCCAACCCAGCTTTCTTT. Translating it yields CASSSLRGQANPAFF.

This clone was detected once. V gene TRBV6-1 combines with J gene TRBJ2-7; 7 bases line up with TRBD1. CDR1 and CDR2 (germline): MNHNS, SASEGT. The CDR3 is made up of 13 amino acids. After removal of 6 bases from V and 5 bases from J, the junction contained 7 bases not matched to a gene. The CDR3 spells CASRMTGNNEQYF. The CDR3 DNA is TGTGCCAGCAGGATGACAGGGAACAACGAGCAGTACTTC.

The rearrangement links TRBV7-9 to TRBJ1-1; TRBD1 might be the D (6 bases). CDR3 length equals 14 residues. Germline CDR1 is SEHNR and CDR2 is FQNEAQ (reference sequence). Trimming cost V 8 bases and J 6 bases, with 19 bases left between them. This CDR3 reads CASYQYGGAAEAFF. In DNA, the CDR3 is TGTGCCAGCTATCAATACGGGGGGGCGGCTGAAGCTTTCTTT.

CDR3 sequence reads: CSVEVIGSSYGYTF. The CDR3 DNA reads TGCAGCGTTGAAGTAATAGGCTCTAGCTATGGCTACACCTTC. The V call is TRBV29-1, the J call TRBJ1-2, with unresolved D. Germline CDR1 SQVTM, CDR2 ANQGSEA. This CDR3 is 14 amino acids long. The V and J ends lost 1 base and 4 bases respectively, with 13 bases between them.

The chain uses TRBV11-3 and TRBJ2-5, with D possibly TRBD2 on 5 matching bases. With 0 bases removed from V and 5 bases from J, the gap between germline ends came to 7 bases. Germline V CDR1 and CDR2: SGHNT, YENEEA. This CDR3 contains 13 residues. CDR3 residues: CASSLDGEETQYF. In DNA, the CDR3 is TGTGCCAGCAGCTTAGACGGGGAGGAGACCCAGTACTTC.